This entry lists 25 T cell receptor beta chains sequenced from one sample in a study of vaccination effects on CD4 cells after COVID-19. Cells that had been cultured for ten to eleven days were the source of isolated CD4+ T cells. Documented for the person is a PCR-confirmed SARS-CoV-2 infection occurring between March and December 2020. The vaccine given was either BNT162b2 or mRNA-1273, in two doses. These receptors' targets are unknown. TCRdb keeps only in-frame clones here, not all; method: immunoSEQ multiplex PCR. The sample consists of roughly 33,000 clones, roughly four fifths of them appearing once. The source material was CD4+ T cells from PBMCs cultured without peptide, sampled after COVID-19 vaccination. These receptors were collected from a human donor who had a prior SARS-CoV-2 infection.

This rearrangement joins TRBV6-2 or TRBV6-3 to TRBJ2-3, with D perhaps TRBD1 or TRBD2 (5 bases each). Germline V gives CDR1 MNHEY, CDR2 SVGEGT. The V and J ends lost 4 bases and 0 bases respectively, with 14 bases between them. This CDR3 has 16 amino acids. In DNA form, the CDR3 reads TGTGCCAGCAGTTGGACACTAGATGCTAGCACAGATACGCAGTATTTT. Translated, it gives CASSWTLDASTDTQYF.

This clone was detected only a few times. The V call is TRBV6-1, the J call TRBJ2-7; 7 bases agree with TRBD1. Germline V gene sequence: CDR1 MNHNS, CDR2 SASEGT. CDR3 size: 14 residues. V shed 5 bases, J shed 3 bases, and the junction held 7 bases outside the gene matches. This CDR3 is CASSSSDRVYEQYF. The CDR3 coding sequence is TGTGCCAGCAGTTCCTCCGACAGGGTCTACGAGCAGTACTTC.

This chain links TRBV5-1 with TRBJ1-1, with D unclear. The CDR3 covers 15 residues. Germline CDR1 SGHRS, CDR2 YFSETQ. V shed 0 bases and J shed 0 bases, with 9 bases lying between them. Here the CDR3 DNA reads TGCGCCAGCAGCTTGGTAGGACTGATGAACACTGAAGCTTTCTTT. It is translated as CASSLVGLMNTEAFF.

The V and J genes are TRBV7-9 and TRBJ1-2; D possibly corresponds to TRBD1 (6 bases). Trimming stripped 5 bases from V and 3 bases from J, with 13 bases between. Germline V gene sequence: CDR1 SEHNR, CDR2 FQNEAQ (reference sequence). CDR3 length: 14 residues. CDR3 residues: CASSPRGGDYGYTF. In nucleotides, the CDR3 is TGTGCCAGCAGCCCCCGAGGGGGGGACTATGGCTACACCTTC. Together with reference TRBV7-9 and TRBJ1-2, the CDR3 gives the full variable domain: DTGVSQNPRHKITKRGQNVTFRCDPISEHNRLYWYRQTLGQGPEFLTYFQNEAQLEKSRLLSDRFSAERPKGSFSTLEIQRTEQGDSAMYLCASSPRGGDYGYTFGSGTRLTVV.

The chain joins TRBV7-2 to TRBJ2-1; no clear D gene. V lost 5 bases, J lost 8 bases, and 13 bases lay in between. Germline lookup yields CDR1 SGHTA and CDR2 FQGNSA. This CDR3 comprises 13 residues. The CDR3 nucleotides are TGTGCCAGCAGCCTAGGGCAGAACGATGAGCAGTTCTTC. Protein sequence: CASSLGQNDEQFF.

This chain joins TRBV7-9 and TRBJ2-7, with D tentatively TRBD2 (7 bases). This CDR3 spans 15 amino acids. V lost 5 bases to trimming and J lost 2 bases, with 16 bases between them. Germline-derived CDR1 and CDR2 are SEHNR and FQNEAQ (reference sequence). The DNA for the CDR3 is TGTGCCAGCAGCCCCCTTGGGGGGGCTACCTACGAGCAGTACTTC. It encodes CASSPLGGATYEQYF.

The V and J genes are TRBV30 and TRBJ2-7, with D perhaps given as TRBD1 or TRBD2 (6 bases each). The CDR3 contains 17 residues. Germline lookup yields CDR1 GTSNPN and CDR2 SVGIG (reference sequence). Trimming cost V 3 bases and J 3 bases, with 24 bases left between them. The chain's CDR3 is CAWSALSPGAWVYEQYF. The CDR3 coding sequence is TGTGCCTGGAGCGCCCTATCGCCGGGGGCCTGGGTCTACGAGCAGTACTTC. Filled out from reference TRBV30 and TRBJ2-7, the complete variable domain reads SQTIHQWPATLVQPVGSPLSLECTVEGTSNPNLYWYRQAAGRGLQLLFYSVGIGQISSEVPQNLSASRPQDRQFILSSKKLLLSDSGFYLCAWSALSPGAWVYEQYFGPGTRLTVT.

The chain employs TRBV6-5 and TRBJ2-7; D is unresolved. The CDR3 runs to 11 residues. The germline CDR1 and CDR2 sequences are MNHEY and SVGAGI. Trimming stripped 4 bases from V and 9 bases from J, with 10 bases between. The CDR3 loop is CASSSGSGQYF. Here the CDR3 DNA reads TGTGCCAGCAGTTCGGGTTCGGGGCAGTACTTC.

The chain links TRBV6-6 to TRBJ1-4, with D perhaps TRBD1 (6 bases). The CDR3 is 15 amino acids. Trimming stripped 5 bases from V and 5 bases from J, with 15 bases between. Per germline, CDR1 MNHNY and CDR2 SVGAGI (reference sequence). CDR3 in amino acids: CASSTRQEGNEKLFF. Here the CDR3 DNA reads TGTGCCAGCAGTACACGACAGGAGGGGAATGAAAAACTGTTTTTT.

CDR3 sequence: CASSPDVGWTEAFF. The CDR3 nucleotides are TGTGCCAGCAGCCCCGACGTAGGTTGGACTGAAGCTTTCTTT. The gene calls are TRBV5-5 and TRBJ1-1; no firm D call. The V and J ends lost 4 bases and 5 bases respectively, with 15 bases between them. This CDR3 comprises 14 residues. CDR1 SGHKS and CDR2 YYEKEE come from the germline V gene (reference sequence).

The V call is TRBV10-1, the J call TRBJ2-5; 8 nucleotides line up with TRBD1. Germline V gene lookup returns CDR1 WNHNN and CDR2 SYGVQD (reference sequence). Losses at the gene ends were 3 bases for V and 1 base for J; bases not matched to a gene: 10. The CDR3 consists of 17 residues. DNA for the CDR3: TGCGCCAGCAGTGACCACGACAGGGGAGAGGCCCAAGAGACCCAGTACTTC. Protein product: CASSDHDRGEAQETQYF.

This chain joins TRBV9 and TRBJ1-4, with a tentative D call TRBD1 (5 bases). With 2 bases removed from V and 6 bases from J, the gap between germline ends came to 14 bases. CDR3 length: 15 residues. CDR1 SGDLS and CDR2 YYNGEE come from the germline V gene. The CDR3 region has the DNA TGTGCCAGCAGCGTGGCGGGGGAAATCGATGAAAAACTGTTTTTT. Protein: CASSVAGEIDEKLFF.

This CDR3 reads CAISEALQETQYF. Here the CDR3 DNA reads TGTGCCATCAGTGAGGCCCTGCAAGAGACCCAGTACTTC. The chain couples TRBV10-3 to TRBJ2-5, with D unclear. Germline assignment: CDR1 ENHRY and CDR2 SYGVKD. Trimming took off 2 bases at V and 2 bases at J, with 6 bases between the two ends. This CDR3 spans 13 amino acids.

The chain employs TRBV11-3 and TRBJ2-7; D is uncertain. V was cut by 4 bases and J by 3 bases, with 4 bases left in between. The CDR3 has 11 amino acids. CDR1 is SGHNT, CDR2 YENEEA, per germline. The CDR3 sequence is CASSSYYEQYF. The CDR3 region has the DNA TGTGCCAGCAGCTCCTACTACGAGCAGTACTTC.

This clone was seen more than once but under ten times. V and J are TRBV9 and TRBJ1-2; 8 bases are a match to TRBD1. J was trimmed by 4 bases and V by 5 bases; bases with no gene match: 4. The CDR3 has 13 residues. CDR1 and CDR2 (germline): SGDLS, YYNGEE. The CDR3, as DNA: TGTGCCAGCAGTAGGGACAGGTCCTATGGCTACACCTTC. Residues: CASSRDRSYGYTF. The variable domain in full, with the rest retrieved from reference TRBV9 and TRBJ1-2, is DSGVTQTPKHLITATGQRVTLRCSPRSGDLSVYWYQQSLDQGLQFLIQYYNGEERAKGNILERFSAQQFPDLHSELNLSSLELGDSALYFCASSRDRSYGYTFGSGTRLTVV.

The rearrangement joins TRBV6-2 or TRBV6-3 to TRBJ1-5; 10 positions match TRBD1. This CDR3 spans 14 amino acids. The ends lost 6 bases at V and 7 bases at J; junction bases unmatched: 6. Germline lookup yields CDR1 MNHEY and CDR2 SVGEGT. CDR3 nucleotide sequence: TGTGCCAGCAGCCGACAGGGGGCAGAGCAGCCCCAGCATTTT. Translating gives CASSRQGAEQPQHF.

The chain carries TRBV10-2 and TRBJ2-1; D gene unclear. Germline CDR1 WSHSY, CDR2 SAAADI. Trimming removed 7 bases at V and 4 bases at J, with 11 bases between. The CDR3 is made up of 13 amino acids. The chain's CDR3 is CASTADGYNEQFF. CDR3 nucleotides: TGCGCCAGCACCGCGGACGGTTACAATGAGCAGTTCTTC.

This chain joins TRBV6-5 and TRBJ2-1; 14 nucleotides agree with TRBD2. This CDR3 is built from 15 residues. The V and J ends lost 5 bases and 10 bases, in that order; junction bases with no gene match: 7. Germline lookup yields CDR1 MNHEY and CDR2 SVGAGI. CDR3 amino acids: CASSLTSGGAGEQFF. CDR3 sequence (DNA): TGTGCCAGCAGTCTGACTAGCGGGGGGGCAGGGGAGCAGTTCTTC.

This chain joins TRBV4-3 and TRBJ2-2, with D unresolved. This CDR3 region has 13 residues. Germline-derived CDR1 and CDR2 are LGHNA and YSLEER. Between the trimmed V and J ends, which lost 1 base and 3 bases, there was a span of 3 bases. The CDR3 DNA sequence: TGCGCCAGCAGCCAAGTACACACCGGGGAGCTGTTTTTT. It encodes CASSQVHTGELFF.

The V call is TRBV29-1, the J call TRBJ1-1; D call uncertain. The germline V gene has CDR1 SQVTM and CDR2 ANQGSEA. Deletions cut 8 bases from V and 4 bases from J, with 17 bases between. This CDR3 contains 13 residues. In DNA form, the CDR3 reads TGCAGCCACCAAAGAGACACGAGCACTGAAGCTTTCTTT. It specifies CSHQRDTSTEAFF.

This chain uses TRBV27 with TRBJ1-2; possibly TRBD1 for D (6 bases). Germline V lookup: CDR1 MNHEY, CDR2 SMNVEV (reference sequence). V was cut by 2 bases and J by 4 bases, with 14 bases left in between. This CDR3 is built from 15 residues. CDR3 DNA sequence: TGTGCCAGCAGTTTAGGAGTGGGGGACATCTATGGCTACACCTTC. This codes for CASSLGVGDIYGYTF.

This chain joins TRBV6-4 and TRBJ1-2, with a tentative D call TRBD1 (5 bases). Trimming took off 2 bases at V and 5 bases at J, with 21 bases between the two ends. CDR1 and CDR2 from the germline V gene are MRHNA and SNTAGT. The CDR3 spans 17 residues. DNA for the CDR3: TGTGCCAGCAGTGACCAACCAACTTTACGGGGGGTGTATGGCTACACCTTC. Its translation: CASSDQPTLRGVYGYTF.

The rearrangement links TRBV7-9 to TRBJ2-1; TRBD2 agrees at 10 bases. The CDR3 extends over 17 amino acids. Germline V CDR1 and CDR2: SEHNR, FQNEAQ (reference sequence). With V trimmed by 6 bases and J by 0 bases, 8 bases remained unmatched. CDR3 sequence reads: CASRDTSGAASYNEQFF. DNA for the CDR3: TGTGCCAGCAGGGATACTAGCGGGGCAGCCTCCTACAATGAGCAGTTCTTC.

The rearrangement joins TRBV5-8 to TRBJ2-7; D assignment may be TRBD1 or TRBD2 (5 bases each). Germline CDR1 SGHTS, CDR2 YDEGEE. The ends were cut back, 0 bases at V and 6 bases at J, with 13 bases in the middle. The CDR3 loop spans 14 amino acids. The CDR3 sequence is CASSLGGWSGEQYF. Written as DNA, the CDR3 is TGTGCCAGCAGCTTGGGGGGGTGGAGTGGCGAGCAGTACTTC.

This chain joins TRBV3-1 (or the pseudogene TRBV3-2) and TRBJ1-1, with D maybe TRBD1 (5 bases). The CDR3 covers 20 residues. Germline CDR1 and CDR2: LGHDT and YNNKEL (reference sequence). V lost 0 bases to trimming and J lost 3 bases, with 26 bases between them. In nucleotides, the CDR3 is TGTGCCAGCAGCCAAGATCTCCCCGGGACGGGCGAAAGGGTGGACACTGAAGCTTTCTTT. Translating it yields CASSQDLPGTGERVDTEAFF.